This TCR beta chain derives from a study of T cell changes during pregnancy in multiple sclerosis. The CDR3 spans 19 residues. Per the germline V gene, CDR1 is MGHRA and CDR2 is YSYEKL. With 5 bases removed from V and 4 bases from J, the gap between germline ends came to 29 bases. Profiling relied on immunoSEQ multiplex PCR, and the TCRdb table lists in-frame clones only, not all of them. In the table there are 90,000 to 150,000 clones, roughly 92% of which are singletons. This sequence joins TRBV4-1 and TRBJ2-5, with D possibly matching TRBD2 (5 bases). The material was peripheral blood, obtained before pregnancy. The sequence was obtained from a female donor with multiple sclerosis, enrolled in a pregnancy study. The CDR3: CASSSQESGSLGLRETQYF. The CDR3 nucleotides read TGCGCCAGCAGCTCACAAGAGTCGGGGTCCCTAGGGTTGCGAGAGACCCAGTACTTC.